The clone carrying this T cell receptor (beta chain) was recorded a few times. TCRdb processed the 5' RACE reads anew with MiXCR; each CDR3 protein has one entry. Counted here are some 600,000 distinct CDR3 sequences, just over 7% occurring once; the ten biggest clones make up 1.6%. V was cut by 2 bases and J by 5 bases, with 12 bases left in between. The germline gives CDR1 DFQATT, CDR2 SNEGSKA (reference sequence). This CDR3 is built from 13 residues. The sample comes from a study of identical twins. A further study also used this sample, focusing on yellow fever vaccine responses in identical twins.

This TCR was recovered from a woman under 30 in good health. Sequenced: PBMCs. The rearrangement joins TRBV20-1 to TRBJ2-5; D may be TRBD1 (5 bases). This CDR3 is CSARRAAGETQYF. The CDR3 DNA reads TGCAGTGCTAGACGCGCCGCAGGGGAGACCCAGTACTTC.